This section outlines one T cell receptor (beta chain) sequence together with its context. Its antigen is unknown. This record comes from a study of cytomegalovirus exposure and HLA in healthy donors. Study summary: Approximately 85 million unique TCRs from HLA-typed donors made up an early data release. Study-level points and caveats: Later work showed greater clonal expansion in HLA-associated TCR beta chains than in equally common others. Later analysis identified several of the most significant clusters that appeared linked to common viral pathogens. Some segments of the V type, notably TRBV6-2 and TRBV6-3, were excluded as indistinguishable.

CDR1 SGHRS and CDR2 YFSETQ come from the germline V gene. This CDR3 contains 15 residues. The J segment lost 0 bases and the V segment lost 2 bases, leaving 2 bases of the junction unmatched. Vbeta (60) and Jbeta (13) primers were used in the PCR. Method: immunoSEQ multiplex PCR; TCRdb's copy keeps in-frame clones and lacks some. There are some 150,000 clones in the sample; roughly 75% occur only once, and under 7.5% lies in the top ten. The receptor comes from a man in his forties in good health and CMV-seropositive. Material: PBMCs. The rearrangement uses TRBV5-1 and TRBJ1-5; 7 bases agree with TRBD1. The CDR3 DNA is TGCGCCAGCAGCTTAGGACAGGCTAGCAATCAGCCCCAGCATTTT. Encoded protein: CASSLGQASNQPQHF.